This TCR beta chain appears in the sequencing data of a study of blood T cell repertoires in COVID-19. For the study at large: Samples taken during acute and convalescent COVID-19 were collected in the United States, Italy and Spain. Nucleic acid was either cDNA or gDNA, and it came from T cells, B-cell-depleted T cells, or PBMCs.

CDR3 length: 15 amino acids. V lost 0 bases and J lost 4, with 11 bases in between. CDR1 MNHNS and CDR2 SASEGT come from the germline V gene. Authors' processing steps: Nucleated cell counts were estimated from reference gene primer amplification. Produced via immunoSEQ multiplex PCR; TCRdb's table is partial and in-frame only. V, J and clone size reflect that table, while D and trimming were determined from the DNA. This sample has some 300,000 clones, with approximately 80% found just once. Sequenced sample: peripheral blood. The receptor comes from a woman in her forties or fifties with active or convalescent COVID-19. The rearrangement joins TRBV6-1 to TRBJ2-3, with a weak D call TRBD2 (5 bases). This CDR3 reads CASSEAGLGADTQYF. CDR3 DNA sequence: TGTGCCAGCAGTGAAGCAGGGCTCGGGGCAGATACGCAGTATTTT.